One sample yielded the 6 T cell receptor beta chains listed below, sequenced in a study of cytomegalovirus exposure and HLA in healthy donors. The PCR was carried out with 60 Vbeta primers and 13 Jbeta primers. Assay: immunoSEQ multiplex PCR; the TCRdb copy retains only in-frame clones and omits some. The repertoire holds about 200,000 clones, more than 75% seen once, with around 14% in the top ten. The specimen was PBMCs. These receptors originate from a young woman in good health and CMV-seropositive.

The chain recombines TRBV6-5 with TRBJ2-7; D unresolved. Trimming took 4 bases from V and 4 from J, leaving 5 bases between them. The CDR3 is 11 amino acids. Germline V gene sequence: CDR1 MNHEY, CDR2 SVGAGI. In DNA form, the CDR3 reads TGTGCCAGCAGTTTCCCTTACGAGCAGTACTTC. This translates into CASSFPYEQYF.

The CDR3 sequence is CASSVRGDRRNEKLFF. As DNA, the CDR3 is TGTGCCAGCAGCGTCCGGGGAGACAGGAGAAATGAAAAACTGTTTTTT. The chain uses TRBV9 and TRBJ1-4, with D tentatively TRBD1 (6 bases). Germline V lookup: CDR1 SGDLS, CDR2 YYNGEE. The CDR3 consists of 16 residues. V was cut by 2 bases and J by 5 bases, with 16 bases left in between.

The chain has TRBV7-6 and TRBJ2-1; 14 bases line up with TRBD2. This CDR3 spans 17 amino acids. In germline, CDR1 is SGHVS, CDR2 FNYEAQ. Trimming at V came to 4 bases and at J to 7 bases, leaving 9 bases not matched to a gene. CDR3: CASSSGYGTSGRNEQFF. The CDR3 region has the DNA TGTGCCAGCAGCTCAGGGTACGGGACTAGCGGGAGAAATGAGCAGTTCTTC.

The chain carries TRBV6-5 and TRBJ1-2, with 7 bases matching TRBD1. The CDR3 sequence is 12 residues long. Germline CDR1 reads MNHEY; CDR2 reads SVGAGI. V lost 8 bases and J lost 3; bases outside the gene matches: 3. The CDR3: CASSGQYYGYTF. The CDR3 bases are TGTGCCAGCTCGGGACAGTACTATGGCTACACCTTC.

CDR3 protein: CSATSGGGTREQFF. For the CDR3, the DNA is TGCAGCGCAACCTCGGGGGGCGGAACGCGGGAGCAGTTCTTC. The genes are TRBV29-1 and TRBJ2-1, with D maybe TRBD2 (7 bases). This CDR3 has 14 amino acids. V was trimmed by 7 bases and J by 10 bases, leaving 23 bases between them. CDR1 and CDR2 (germline): SQVTM, ANQGSEA.

This rearrangement joins TRBV5-1 to TRBJ2-7; 9 bases are a match to TRBD1. The CDR3 length is 14 residues. The trim removed 7 bases at V and 0 bases at J, leaving 5 bases unmatched. The germline CDR1 and CDR2 sequences are SGHRS and YFSETQ. The CDR3 region is CASGDRENSYEQYF. Here the CDR3 DNA reads TGCGCCAGCGGGGACAGGGAAAACTCCTACGAGCAGTACTTC.